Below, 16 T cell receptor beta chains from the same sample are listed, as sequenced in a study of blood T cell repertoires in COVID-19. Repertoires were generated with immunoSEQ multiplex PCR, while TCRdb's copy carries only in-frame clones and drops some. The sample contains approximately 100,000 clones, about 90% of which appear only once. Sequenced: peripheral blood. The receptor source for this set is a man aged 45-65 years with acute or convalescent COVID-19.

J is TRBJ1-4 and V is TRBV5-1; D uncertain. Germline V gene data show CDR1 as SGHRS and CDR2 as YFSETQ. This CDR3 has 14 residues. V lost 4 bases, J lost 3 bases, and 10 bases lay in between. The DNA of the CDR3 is TGCGCCAGCAGCCTGCAGGTGTCTAATGAAAAACTGTTTTTT. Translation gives CASSLQVSNEKLFF. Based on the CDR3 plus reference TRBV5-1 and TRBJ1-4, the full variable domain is KAGVTQTPRYLIKTRGQQVTLSCSPISGHRSVSWYQQTPGQGLQFLFEYFSETQRNKGNFPGRFSGRQFSNSRSEMNVSTLELGDSALYLCASSLQVSNEKLFFGSGTQLSVL.

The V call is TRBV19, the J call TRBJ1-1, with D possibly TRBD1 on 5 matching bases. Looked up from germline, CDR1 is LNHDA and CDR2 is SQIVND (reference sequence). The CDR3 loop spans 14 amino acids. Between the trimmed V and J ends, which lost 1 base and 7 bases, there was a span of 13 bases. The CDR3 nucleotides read TGTGCCAGTAGTATAGGGGTGGAGGGGTTTGAAGCTTTCTTT. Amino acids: CASSIGVEGFEAFF.

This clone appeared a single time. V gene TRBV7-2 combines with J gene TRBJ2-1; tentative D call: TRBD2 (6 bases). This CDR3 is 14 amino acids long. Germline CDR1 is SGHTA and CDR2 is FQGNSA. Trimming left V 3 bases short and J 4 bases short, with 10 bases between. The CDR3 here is CASSFGGNYNEQFF. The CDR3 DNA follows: TGTGCCAGCAGCTTTGGCGGGAATTACAATGAGCAGTTCTTC.

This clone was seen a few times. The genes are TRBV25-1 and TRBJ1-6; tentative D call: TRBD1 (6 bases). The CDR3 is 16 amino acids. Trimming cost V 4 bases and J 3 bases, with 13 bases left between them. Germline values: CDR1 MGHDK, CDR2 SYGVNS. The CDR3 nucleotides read TGTGCCAGCAGTGCTACGACAGGCTTCTATAATTCACCCCTCCACTTT. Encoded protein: CASSATTGFYNSPLHF.

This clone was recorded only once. In DNA, the CDR3 is TGTGCCAGCAGCCTGTGGGGAGCTAACTATGGCTACACCTTC. It yields the protein CASSLWGANYGYTF. The chain links TRBV14 to TRBJ1-2; D gene unclear. The length of the CDR3 is 14 residues. Looked up from germline, CDR1 is SGHDN and CDR2 is FVKESK. Trimming removed 4 bases from V and 0 bases from J, with 9 bases in between.

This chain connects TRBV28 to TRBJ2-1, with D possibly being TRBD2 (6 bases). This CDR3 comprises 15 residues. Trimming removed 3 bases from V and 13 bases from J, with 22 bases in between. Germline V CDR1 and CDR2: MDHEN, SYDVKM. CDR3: CASSLGPGLYNAQFF. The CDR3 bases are TGTGCCAGCAGTTTGGGCCCGGGACTCTACAATGCACAGTTCTTC.

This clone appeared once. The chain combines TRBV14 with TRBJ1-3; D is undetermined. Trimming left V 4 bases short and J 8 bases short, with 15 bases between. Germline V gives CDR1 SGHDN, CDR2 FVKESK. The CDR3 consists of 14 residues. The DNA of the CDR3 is TGTGCCAGCAGCCGCCCGCAATTTCCAGACACCATATATTTT. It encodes CASSRPQFPDTIYF.

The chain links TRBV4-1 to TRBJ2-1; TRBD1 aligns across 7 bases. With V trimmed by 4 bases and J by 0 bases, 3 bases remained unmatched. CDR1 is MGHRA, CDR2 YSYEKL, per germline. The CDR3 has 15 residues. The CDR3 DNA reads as TGCGCCAGCAGCCGGGACAGTAACTCCTACAATGAGCAGTTCTTC. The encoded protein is CASSRDSNSYNEQFF.

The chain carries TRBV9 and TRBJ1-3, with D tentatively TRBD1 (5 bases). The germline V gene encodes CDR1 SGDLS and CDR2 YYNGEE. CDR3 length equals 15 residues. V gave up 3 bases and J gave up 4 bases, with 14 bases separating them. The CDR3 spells CASSAGTAGGNTIYF. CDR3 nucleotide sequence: TGTGCCAGCAGCGCCGGGACTGCGGGGGGAAACACCATATATTTT.

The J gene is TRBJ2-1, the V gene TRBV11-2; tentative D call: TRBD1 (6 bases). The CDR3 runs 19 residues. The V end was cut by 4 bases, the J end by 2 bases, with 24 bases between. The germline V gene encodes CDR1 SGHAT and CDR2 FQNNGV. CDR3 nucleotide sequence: TGTGCCAGCAGCTCAATTCGTCGAAAACCGGGACAAACCTACAATGAGCAGTTCTTC. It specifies CASSSIRRKPGQTYNEQFF.

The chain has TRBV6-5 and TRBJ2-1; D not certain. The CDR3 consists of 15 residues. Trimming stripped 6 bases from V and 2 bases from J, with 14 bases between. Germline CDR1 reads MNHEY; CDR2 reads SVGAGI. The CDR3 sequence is CASSAYWAPYNEQFF. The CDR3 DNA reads TGTGCCAGCAGCGCCTACTGGGCCCCCTACAATGAGCAGTTCTTC.

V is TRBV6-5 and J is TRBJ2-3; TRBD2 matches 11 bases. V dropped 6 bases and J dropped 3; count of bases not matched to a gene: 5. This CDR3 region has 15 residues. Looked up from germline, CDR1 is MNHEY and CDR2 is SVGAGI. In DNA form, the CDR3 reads TGTGCCAGCAGGGATACTAGCGGGGGTACAGATACGCAGTATTTT. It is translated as CASRDTSGGTDTQYF.

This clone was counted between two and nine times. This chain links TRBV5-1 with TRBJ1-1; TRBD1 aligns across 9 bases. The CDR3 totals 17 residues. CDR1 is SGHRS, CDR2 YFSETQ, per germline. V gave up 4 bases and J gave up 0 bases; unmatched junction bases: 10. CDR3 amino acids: CASSPRAGTGMNTEAFF. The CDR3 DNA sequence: TGCGCCAGCAGCCCCCGGGCCGGGACAGGGATGAACACTGAAGCTTTCTTT.

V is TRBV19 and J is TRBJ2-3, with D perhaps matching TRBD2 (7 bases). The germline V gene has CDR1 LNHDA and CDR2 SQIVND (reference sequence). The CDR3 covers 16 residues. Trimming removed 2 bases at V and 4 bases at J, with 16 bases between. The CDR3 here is CASSIPGRGQADTQYF. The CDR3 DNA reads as TGTGCCAGTAGTATACCGGGGCGGGGGCAGGCAGATACGCAGTATTTT.

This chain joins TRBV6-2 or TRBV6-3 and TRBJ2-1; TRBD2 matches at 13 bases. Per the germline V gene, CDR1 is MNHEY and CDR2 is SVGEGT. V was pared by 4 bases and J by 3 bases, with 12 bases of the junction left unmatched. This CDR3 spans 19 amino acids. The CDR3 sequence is CASSSRVRWTSGGYNEQFF. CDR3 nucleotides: TGTGCCAGCAGTTCCAGGGTAAGATGGACTAGCGGGGGCTACAATGAGCAGTTCTTC.

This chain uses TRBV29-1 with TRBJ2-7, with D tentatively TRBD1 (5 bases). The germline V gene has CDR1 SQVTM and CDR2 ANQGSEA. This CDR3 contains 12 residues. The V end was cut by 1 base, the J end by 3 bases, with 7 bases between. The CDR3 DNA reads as TGCAGCGTTGAAGGGGGCGACTACGAGCAGTACTTC. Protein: CSVEGGDYEQYF.